The clone carrying this T cell receptor (beta chain) was detected only a few times. In germline, CDR1 is SGHTA, CDR2 FQGNSA. Trimming left V 5 bases short and J 2 bases short, with 9 bases between. The CDR3 runs 13 residues. The use of a sample-barcoded 5' primer and a J-beta primer mix characterized a second PCR of about 7 to 12 cycles. TCRdb called the 5' RACE reads again in MiXCR, with one record for every CDR3 protein. The sample records 800,000 to 950,000 distinct CDR3 sequences, under 40% being singletons. Extraction of total RNA produced a minimum of 6 micrograms from each sample. These data come from a study of blood T cells in healthy people across ages.

The genes are TRBV7-2 and TRBJ2-5; D gene uncertain. This receptor was obtained from a man between 18 and 35 years old in good health. Sequenced material: blood. The CDR3 region is CASSGTFQETQYF. The CDR3 nucleotides read TGTGCCAGCAGCGGAACCTTTCAAGAGACCCAGTACTTC.